This is a list of T cell receptor beta chains from one sample in a study of blood T cell repertoires in COVID-19. The method was immunoSEQ multiplex PCR; TCRdb's version includes in-frame clones alone and lacks a portion of them. The sample carries about 190,000 clones, 84% recorded once. The sample was PBMCs or T cells enriched from blood (not recorded which). The receptors stem from a woman aged 25 to 45 who had been exposed to COVID-19. The CDR3 runs from the conserved cysteine through the conserved F or W. The order of the fields is V gene, CDR3 protein.

TRBV7-3 CASSSGQGGNEQFF
TRBV12-5 CASGLTGALNEKLFF
TRBV15 CATRGAGGRWYNEQFF
TRBV3-1/TRBV3-2 CASTSGLAVEQYF
TRBV5-4 CASSSKGQGPSYEQYF
TRBV5-5 CASTRDRIVSDTEAFF
TRBV5-1 CASSWTTNNEQFF
TRBV3-1/TRBV3-2 CASSQDPGLAGAGTDTQYF
TRBV3-1/TRBV3-2 CASSQGLGSSYEQYF
TRBV7-6 CASSLVGGGDQETQYF
TRBV11-3 CASSLETGPYEQYF
TRBV5-1 CASSLALAGREEETQYF
TRBV29-1 CSVARQGYTEAFF
TRBV4-1 CASSQGSGSYEQYF